Below are 14 T cell receptor beta chains sequenced from a single sample in a study of T cells in Graves' hyperthyroidism and ophthalmopathy. Amplification targeted TCR beta CDR3 regions from RNA transcripts. Using the HTBI primer set, a first-round RT-PCR was run on the TCR CDR3. In TCRdb, the multiplex PCR reads were re-called with MiXCR into one record per CDR3 protein. The table has around 300,000 distinct CDR3 sequences, around 15% seen once; the top ten hold 30% to 35%. Sample: blood. All receptors come from a woman between 45 and 60 years old with Graves' hyperthyroidism that later progressed to Graves' ophthalmopathy.

The chain joins TRBV25-1 to TRBJ1-4, with D uncertain. This CDR3 comprises 14 residues. CDR1 is MGHDK and CDR2 is SYGVNS in the germline V gene. V was cut by 3 bases and J by 3 bases, with 8 bases left in between. CDR3 in amino acids: CASSEDLSNEKLFF. DNA for the CDR3: TGTGCCAGCAGTGAGGACCTTTCTAATGAAAAACTGTTTTTT.

This chain uses TRBV5-1 with TRBJ1-1; 10 bases are shared with TRBD1. Looked up from germline, CDR1 is SGHRS and CDR2 is YFSETQ. J lost 1 base, V lost 3 bases, and 6 bases had no gene match. The CDR3 length is 16 residues. The CDR3 sequence is CASSWRTGGGNTEAFF. CDR3 sequence (DNA): TGCGCCAGCAGCTGGAGGACAGGGGGTGGGAACACTGAAGCTTTCTTT. Complete variable domain (other parts from reference TRBV5-1 and TRBJ1-1): KAGVTQTPRYLIKTRGQQVTLSCSPISGHRSVSWYQQTPGQGLQFLFEYFSETQRNKGNFPGRFSGRQFSNSRSEMNVSTLELGDSALYLCASSWRTGGGNTEAFFGQGTRLTVV.

This clonotype was observed at least ten times. This chain links TRBV20-1 with TRBJ2-1; D gene ambiguous. CDR3 size: 13 residues. Germline values: CDR1 DFQATT, CDR2 SNEGSKA (reference sequence). Trimming took off 3 bases at V and 2 bases at J, with 8 bases between the two ends. DNA for the CDR3: TGCAGTGCTAGGGGTTCTGCCTACAATGAGCAGTTCTTC. Translated, it gives CSARGSAYNEQFF.

This clonotype was seen only a few times. The chain employs TRBV6-6 and TRBJ2-2; TRBD1 aligns across 8 bases. Trimming removed 2 bases from V and 6 bases from J; junction bases left unmatched: 5. This CDR3 spans 15 amino acids. Germline V CDR1 and CDR2: MNHNY, SVGAGI (reference sequence). The CDR3 DNA is TGTGCCAGCAGTTACAGCCCGGACAGGGCCGGGGAGCTGTTTTTT. It specifies CASSYSPDRAGELFF.

This clonotype occurred a few times. The chain employs TRBV7-9 and TRBJ1-5; D gene unclear. V lost 5 bases and J lost 4, with 15 bases in between. The CDR3 length is 15 residues. The germline V gene has CDR1 SEHNR and CDR2 FQNEAQ (reference sequence). The CDR3 loop is CASSPQTGPNQPQHF. DNA for the CDR3: TGTGCCAGCAGCCCCCAGACGGGCCCTAATCAGCCCCAGCATTTT. Combining the CDR3 with reference TRBV7-9 and TRBJ1-5 gives the whole variable domain DTGVSQNPRHKITKRGQNVTFRCDPISEHNRLYWYRQTLGQGPEFLTYFQNEAQLEKSRLLSDRFSAERPKGSFSTLEIQRTEQGDSAMYLCASSPQTGPNQPQHFGDGTRLSIL.

The sample holds many counts of this clonotype. The rearrangement joins TRBV6-1 to TRBJ1-5; possible D gene TRBD1, 5 bases. The germline V and J ends were trimmed by 5 bases and 5 bases, with 13 bases remaining between them. The length of the CDR3 is 14 residues. CDR1 is MNHNS and CDR2 is SASEGT in the germline V gene. The CDR3 DNA reads as TGTGCCAGCAGTTCCGGGGTAGGGGATCAGCCCCAGCATTTT. It yields the protein CASSSGVGDQPQHF.

This clonotype was counted at least ten times. This rearrangement joins TRBV5-1 to TRBJ2-5; TRBD2 matches at 8 bases. Germline V gene sequence: CDR1 SGHRS, CDR2 YFSETQ. The CDR3 consists of 16 residues. The V gene end was trimmed by 4 bases and the J gene end by 3 bases; junction bases not matched to a gene: 11. Here the CDR3 reads CASSPGSSRGEETQYF. The CDR3 DNA follows: TGCGCCAGCAGCCCGGGGAGTTCGCGGGGGGAAGAGACCCAGTACTTC.

V is TRBV7-2 and J is TRBJ2-5; D is undetermined. CDR3 size: 11 residues. Germline-derived CDR1 and CDR2 are SGHTA and FQGNSA. Between the trimmed V and J ends, which lost 5 bases and 5 bases, there was a span of 6 bases. CDR3 amino acids: CASSRLETQYF. CDR3 bases: TGTGCCAGCAGCCGACTCGAGACCCAGTACTTC.

The chain links TRBV2 to TRBJ1-3, with D unclear. Trimming took off 9 bases at V and 0 bases at J, with 12 bases between the two ends. The CDR3 is made up of 14 amino acids. Germline CDR1 SNHLY, CDR2 FYNNEI. Here the CDR3 reads CARRTSGSGNTIYF. The CDR3 DNA reads as TGTGCCAGACGGACGTCGGGCTCTGGAAACACCATATATTTT.

The chain links TRBV5-6 to TRBJ1-2; no definite D call. This CDR3 contains 13 residues. Germline V gives CDR1 SGHDT, CDR2 YYEEEE. Trimming removed 3 bases at V and 8 bases at J, with 14 bases between. This chain's CDR3 is CASSSAKIGGYTF. DNA for the CDR3: TGTGCCAGCAGCTCGGCCAAAATAGGCGGCTACACCTTC.

The CDR3 protein is CASSIPGGASSYGYTF. The CDR3 DNA reads TGTGCCAGTAGTATCCCAGGGGGCGCAAGTTCCTATGGCTACACCTTC. The chain links TRBV19 to TRBJ1-2; 8 bases align to TRBD1. Trimming cost V 3 bases and J 4 bases; bases outside gene matches: 10. Germline-derived CDR1 and CDR2 are LNHDA and SQIVND (reference sequence). This CDR3 is built from 16 residues. Complete variable domain (other parts from reference TRBV19 and TRBJ1-2): DGGITQSPKYLFRKEGQNVTLSCEQNLNHDAMYWYRQDPGQGLRLIYYSQIVNDFQKGDIAEGYSVSREKKESFPLTVTSAQKNPTAFYLCASSIPGGASSYGYTFGSGTRLTVV.

This clonotype was found many times. J is TRBJ2-3 and V is TRBV24-1; the match to TRBD1 covers 8 bases. CDR3 length: 14 amino acids. Germline trimming cut 10 bases from V and 0 bases from J; bases unmatched to any gene: 5. Germline CDR1 and CDR2: KGHDR and SFDVKD. CDR3 nucleotide sequence: TGTGCCACACAGGGGGGCCTTAGCACAGATACGCAGTATTTT. Translated: CATQGGLSTDTQYF.

The rearrangement links TRBV3-1 to TRBJ2-3; 10 bases line up with TRBD2. V dropped 0 bases and J dropped 7; count of bases not matched to a gene: 7. There are 16 residues in the CDR3. Germline values: CDR1 LGHDT, CDR2 YNNKEL (reference sequence). The CDR3 region is CASSQDGAGGPNTQYF. The DNA for the CDR3 is TGTGCCAGCAGCCAAGACGGAGCGGGAGGGCCGAATACGCAGTATTTT.

This clonotype has just a few counts. V and J are TRBV7-2 and TRBJ2-2; 7 bases are shared with TRBD1. The length of the CDR3 is 15 residues. V gave up 4 bases and J gave up 6 bases; unmatched junction bases: 8. CDR1 and CDR2 (germline): SGHTA, FQGNSA. CDR3 DNA: TGTGCCAGCAGCTCAAGTAGGGGGCTTGCCGGGGAGCTGTTTTTT. Translated: CASSSSRGLAGELFF.